Listed here are 3 T cell receptor beta chains from one sample, sequenced in a study of brain metastases from non-small cell lung cancer. Generated by immunoSEQ multiplex PCR, the TCRdb table keeps only in-frame clones and is missing some. The profile shows 450 to 650 clones, 91% of them singletons. Sequences were obtained from tissue from a brain metastasis. These receptors came from a donor at least 40 years old with non-small cell lung cancer.

This chain connects TRBV2 to TRBJ1-6; TRBD1 might be the D (5 bases). Trimming shortened V by 6 bases and J by 10 bases, and 10 bases separated the two germline ends. Germline V gene data show CDR1 as SNHLY and CDR2 as FYNNEI. CDR3 size: 12 residues. This CDR3 is CASRVGESPLHF. CDR3 bases: TGTGCCAGCAGAGTAGGGGAGTCACCCCTCCACTTT.

Written as DNA, the CDR3 is TGTGCCAGCAGTGAAAGTGAGTCCTTCGGACACGAGCAGTACTTC. Amino acids: CASSESESFGHEQYF. This sequence joins TRBV6-1 and TRBJ2-7; D is unresolved. The germline CDR1 and CDR2 sequences are MNHNS and SASEGT. Between the trimmed V and J ends, which lost 2 bases and 5 bases, there was a span of 16 bases. The CDR3 consists of 15 residues.

This clone is a singleton in its sample. The chain couples TRBV3-1 (or the pseudogene TRBV3-2) to TRBJ1-5; the match to TRBD1 covers 9 bases. Germline V gene lookup returns CDR1 LGHDT and CDR2 YNNKEL (reference sequence). The J segment lost 3 bases and the V segment lost 4 bases, leaving 13 bases of the junction unmatched. There are 18 residues in the CDR3. CDR3 residues: CASSPGTGRSYTNQPQHF. CDR3 coding DNA: TGTGCCAGCAGCCCGGGGACAGGGAGGTCATATACCAATCAGCCCCAGCATTTT.